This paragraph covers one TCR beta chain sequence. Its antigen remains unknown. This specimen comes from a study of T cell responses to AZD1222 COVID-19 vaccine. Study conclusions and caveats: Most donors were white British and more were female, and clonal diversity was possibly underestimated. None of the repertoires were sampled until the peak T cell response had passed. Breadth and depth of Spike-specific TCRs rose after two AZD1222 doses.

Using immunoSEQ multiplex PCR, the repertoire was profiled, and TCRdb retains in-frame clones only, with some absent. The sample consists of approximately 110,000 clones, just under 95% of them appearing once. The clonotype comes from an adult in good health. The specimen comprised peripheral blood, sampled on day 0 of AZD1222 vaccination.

This CDR3 is CASSPRGGWNQPQHF. Here the CDR3 DNA reads TGTGCCAGCAGTCCCCGAGGAGGGTGGAATCAGCCCCAGCATTTT. This chain links TRBV27 with TRBJ1-5, with D unresolved. The germline CDR1 and CDR2 sequences are MNHEY and SMNVEV (reference sequence). The CDR3 runs to 15 residues. V lost 5 bases, J lost 4 bases, and 15 bases lay in between.